This passage covers 28 T cell receptor beta chains from one sample sequenced in a study of T cells in Graves' hyperthyroidism and ophthalmopathy. RNA transcripts gave rise to amplified TCR beta CDR3 regions. During a first-round RT-PCR of the TCR CDR3, the HTBI primer set was used. MiXCR was run by TCRdb on the multiplex PCR reads, yielding one entry per CDR3 protein. Here the sample spans about 570,000 distinct CDR3 sequences, around 46% being singletons. Sequenced material: peripheral blood or thyroid tissue (not recorded which). The source of these receptors is an adult woman with Graves' disease, either hyperthyroidism or ophthalmopathy (not recorded which).

This clonotype came up a few times. The V call is TRBV11-2, the J call TRBJ2-6, with D tentatively TRBD2 (5 bases). CDR1 is SGHAT, CDR2 FQNNGV, per germline. With 5 bases removed from V and 1 base from J, the gap between germline ends came to 12 bases. The CDR3 runs to 16 residues. The CDR3 DNA sequence: TGTGCCAGCAGCGCTAACCGGGGTTCTGGGGCCAACGTCCTGACTTTC. Translated, it gives CASSANRGSGANVLTF.

The genes are TRBV29-1 and TRBJ1-2, with D hard to call. V was pared by 8 bases and J by 4 bases, with 14 bases between. Looked up from germline, CDR1 is SQVTM and CDR2 is ANQGSEA. CDR3 length: 12 residues. The CDR3 bases are TGCAGCACTCTCCTCGCTGCCTATGGCTACACCTTC. Translation: CSTLLAAYGYTF.

This chain uses TRBV15 with TRBJ1-5; TRBD1 is a possible D gene (6 bases). Trimming stripped 1 base from V and 6 bases from J, with 13 bases between. CDR3 size: 15 residues. The germline gives CDR1 LNHNV, CDR2 YYDKDF (reference sequence). Here the CDR3 reads CATSRVLQGGQPQHF. As DNA, the CDR3 is TGTGCCACCAGCAGAGTATTACAGGGTGGTCAGCCCCAGCATTTT.

This clonotype was counted many times. The V gene is TRBV2, the J gene TRBJ2-5, with TRBD2 matching 10 bases. This CDR3 is built from 15 residues. In germline, CDR1 is SNHLY, CDR2 FYNNEI. J was trimmed by 4 bases and V by 6 bases; bases with no gene match: 8. The CDR3 loop is CASRTQAGGGETQYF. Here the CDR3 DNA reads TGTGCCAGCAGGACCCAAGCGGGAGGGGGAGAGACCCAGTACTTC.

The chain carries TRBV7-9 and TRBJ2-7; tentative D call: TRBD2 (5 bases). CDR1 and CDR2 from the germline V gene are SEHNR and FQNEAQ (reference sequence). V was pared by 5 bases and J by 1 base, with 15 bases between. The CDR3 contains 15 residues. The DNA for the CDR3 is TGTGCCAGCAGCCCGGGCGGGTTCAGGTCCTACGAGCAGTACTTC. As protein: CASSPGGFRSYEQYF. The full variable domain, rest sourced from reference TRBV7-9 and TRBJ2-7, is DTGVSQNPRHKITKRGQNVTFRCDPISEHNRLYWYRQTLGQGPEFLTYFQNEAQLEKSRLLSDRFSAERPKGSFSTLEIQRTEQGDSAMYLCASSPGGFRSYEQYFGPGTRLTVT.

This clonotype has a single count. The J gene is TRBJ1-5, the V gene TRBV10-2; 7 bases align to TRBD1. Germline assignment: CDR1 WSHSY and CDR2 SAAADI. The CDR3 runs to 15 residues. The ends lost 6 bases at V and 6 bases at J; junction bases unmatched: 11. CDR3 nucleotides: TGCGCCAGCAGCCAATTGAACAGGGGCACTCAGCCCCAGCATTTT. Its protein product is CASSQLNRGTQPQHF.

In this sample, this clonotype turned up many times. The V gene is TRBV4-1, the J gene TRBJ1-2; D remains ambiguous. Germline V gene sequence: CDR1 MGHRA, CDR2 YSYEKL. CDR3 length: 16 residues. V was clipped by 3 bases and J by 5 bases, with 19 bases between them. The CDR3 nucleotides read TGCGCCAGCAGCCACCCCCAACGGGGAGGGTCATATGGCTACACCTTC. This codes for CASSHPQRGGSYGYTF.

This clonotype turned up a few times. The rearrangement joins TRBV27 to TRBJ1-2; 9 bases align to TRBD1. The CDR3 runs to 17 residues. CDR1 is MNHEY, CDR2 SMNVEV, per germline (reference sequence). V shed 0 bases, J shed 11 bases, and the junction held 16 bases outside the gene matches. CDR3 residues: CASSLSGLGQGSSGYTF. In nucleotides, the CDR3 is TGTGCCAGCAGTTTATCGGGCCTGGGACAGGGCTCCTCTGGTTACACCTTC.

This clonotype was observed a handful of times. This chain joins TRBV28 and TRBJ1-1; D gene unclear. The CDR3 totals 12 residues. The V gene's germline CDR1 is MDHEN and CDR2 SYDVKM. Trimming took off 2 bases at V and 10 bases at J, with 11 bases between the two ends. Here the CDR3 reads CASSLVGLSAFF. The CDR3 DNA is TGTGCCAGCAGTTTAGTAGGTTTGTCAGCTTTCTTT.

This clonotype was observed at least ten times. The rearrangement uses TRBV10-3 and TRBJ2-5; the match to TRBD2 covers 7 bases. CDR3 length: 14 amino acids. V lost 9 bases to trimming and J lost 2 bases; unmatched junction nucleotides: 9. Germline CDR1 and CDR2: ENHRY and SYGVKD. This CDR3 is CAIGSGNRQETQYF. The CDR3 DNA reads TGTGCCATTGGAAGCGGGAACAGACAAGAGACCCAGTACTTC.

This clonotype was detected ten times or more. The chain links TRBV5-1 to TRBJ1-5, with 8 bases lining up with TRBD1. With 4 bases clipped from V and 7 bases from J, the junction kept 10 bases outside the gene matches. Per the germline V gene, CDR1 is SGHRS and CDR2 is YFSETQ. The CDR3 is 15 amino acids. DNA of the CDR3: TGCGCCAGCAGCCTCAGCGGACAGGGATGGCAGCCCCAGCATTTT. Amino acids: CASSLSGQGWQPQHF. Combining the CDR3 with reference TRBV5-1 and TRBJ1-5 gives the whole variable domain KAGVTQTPRYLIKTRGQQVTLSCSPISGHRSVSWYQQTPGQGLQFLFEYFSETQRNKGNFPGRFSGRQFSNSRSEMNVSTLELGDSALYLCASSLSGQGWQPQHFGDGTRLSIL.

The chain combines TRBV7-9 with TRBJ1-1, with a tentative D call TRBD1 (5 bases). V was clipped by 5 bases and J by 11 bases, with 21 bases between them. The CDR3 is made up of 14 amino acids. The germline V gene has CDR1 SEHNR and CDR2 FQNEAQ (reference sequence). The CDR3 DNA follows: TGTGCCAGCAGCGTGATTGGGGAGGGGCGGATTGCTTTCTTT. Translating it yields CASSVIGEGRIAFF. Complete variable domain (other parts from reference TRBV7-9 and TRBJ1-1): DTGVSQNPRHKITKRGQNVTFRCDPISEHNRLYWYRQTLGQGPEFLTYFQNEAQLEKSRLLSDRFSAERPKGSFSTLEIQRTEQGDSAMYLCASSVIGEGRIAFFGQGTRLTVV.

This clonotype occurred a few times. This chain uses TRBV29-1 with TRBJ2-7, with 7 nucleotides matching TRBD1. Germline CDR1 SQVTM, CDR2 ANQGSEA. J lost 6 bases, V lost 6 bases, and 8 bases had no gene match. The CDR3 consists of 12 residues. This chain's CDR3 is CSVGLTGTEQYF. CDR3 DNA: TGCAGCGTGGGGCTGACAGGGACCGAGCAGTACTTC.

This clonotype was seen a few times. The chain joins TRBV7-9 to TRBJ1-3, with no clear D. The CDR3 is 13 residues long. The V end was cut by 7 bases, the J end by 0 bases, with 7 bases between. CDR1 SEHNR and CDR2 FQNEAQ come from the germline V gene (reference sequence). DNA of the CDR3: TGTGCCAGCACTGGTAGCTCTGGAAACACCATATATTTT. Residues: CASTGSSGNTIYF.

This clonotype was detected ten times or more. J is TRBJ1-6 and V is TRBV5-6; D is ambiguous. Per the germline V gene, CDR1 is SGHDT and CDR2 is YYEEEE. The CDR3 has 16 residues. Trimming stripped 3 bases from V and 11 bases from J, with 21 bases between. This CDR3 is CASSSGFLRYGTPLHF. The CDR3 nucleotides read TGTGCCAGCAGCTCAGGTTTTTTGCGGTACGGGACACCCCTCCACTTT.

The chain carries TRBV12-3 or TRBV12-4 and TRBJ2-6; the D is unclear. The CDR3 is 14 residues long. Trimming removed 4 bases from V and 3 bases from J, with 7 bases in between. The CDR3 sequence is CASSWLGGANVLTF. In DNA, the CDR3 is TGTGCCAGCAGTTGGTTGGGTGGGGCCAACGTCCTGACTTTC.

This chain links TRBV29-1 with TRBJ1-1, with unresolved D. Trimming pared 4 bases from V and 2 bases from J, leaving 14 bases between. The germline V gene encodes CDR1 SQVTM and CDR2 ANQGSEA. The CDR3 runs 14 residues. CDR3 nucleotide sequence: TGCAGCGTTGTTAGTTTGTCAGCAAACACTGAAGCTTTCTTT. It encodes CSVVSLSANTEAFF. Using reference TRBV29-1 and TRBJ1-1 for the parts outside the CDR3, the full variable domain is SAVISQKPSRDICQRGTSLTIQCQVDSQVTMMFWYRQQPGQSLTLIATANQGSEATYESGFVIDKFPISRPNLTFSTLTVSNMSPEDSSIYLCSVVSLSANTEAFFGQGTRLTVV.

This chain joins TRBV5-1 and TRBJ2-7; D may correspond to TRBD1 or TRBD2 (5 bases each). The CDR3 covers 14 residues. V was shortened by 4 bases and J by 10 bases, with 21 bases between the two germline ends. Germline CDR1 SGHRS, CDR2 YFSETQ. In nucleotides, the CDR3 is TGCGCCAGCAGCCAAGGGACGGTCAACACTGAACAGTACTTC. This codes for CASSQGTVNTEQYF. The variable domain in full, completed from reference TRBV5-1 and TRBJ2-7, reads KAGVTQTPRYLIKTRGQQVTLSCSPISGHRSVSWYQQTPGQGLQFLFEYFSETQRNKGNFPGRFSGRQFSNSRSEMNVSTLELGDSALYLCASSQGTVNTEQYFGPGTRLTVT.

This sequence joins TRBV19 and TRBJ1-6, with D unresolved. Germline values: CDR1 LNHDA, CDR2 SQIVND (reference sequence). Trimming removed 3 bases at V and 5 bases at J, with 11 bases between. The CDR3 length is 15 residues. The DNA of the CDR3 is TGTGCCAGTAGTATCCGGACGGACGATAATTCACCCCTCCACTTT. Encoded protein: CASSIRTDDNSPLHF.

The chain uses TRBV20-1 and TRBJ1-4; D gene uncertain. The CDR3 spans 15 residues. In germline, CDR1 is DFQATT, CDR2 SNEGSKA (reference sequence). Trimming took 0 bases from V and 3 from J, leaving 11 bases between them. As DNA, the CDR3 is TGCAGTGCTAGAGATCCAAGGATTTCTAATGAAAAACTGTTTTTT. As protein: CSARDPRISNEKLFF.

The chain carries TRBV7-9 and TRBJ2-7; 9 bases are shared with TRBD2. Unmatched junction bases numbered 2, after V lost 3 bases and J lost 2 bases. The CDR3 covers 14 residues. CDR1 and CDR2 from the germline V gene are SEHNR and FQNEAQ (reference sequence). This chain's CDR3 is CASSFRLAAYEQYF. In nucleotides, the CDR3 is TGTGCCAGCAGCTTTCGACTAGCGGCCTACGAGCAGTACTTC.

The chain joins TRBV20-1 to TRBJ1-5; D is uncertain. The CDR3 length is 13 residues. Germline CDR1 reads DFQATT; CDR2 reads SNEGSKA (reference sequence). With 3 bases removed from V and 6 bases from J, the gap between germline ends came to 12 bases. CDR3 loop: CSASFRGSQPQHF. CDR3 in DNA: TGCAGTGCTAGTTTCCGAGGAAGTCAGCCCCAGCATTTT.

The chain combines TRBV29-1 with TRBJ1-1; D is ambiguous. Germline V gives CDR1 SQVTM, CDR2 ANQGSEA. CDR3 size: 13 residues. V lost 7 bases and J 1 base, leaving 13 bases between the germline ends. The CDR3 protein is CSAAGRPNTEAFF. In DNA, the CDR3 is TGCAGCGCCGCTGGACGGCCGAACACTGAAGCTTTCTTT.

The CDR3 loop reads CASSPTGGHSNTEAFF. CDR3 coding DNA: TGTGCCAGCAGTCCGACAGGGGGCCATTCGAACACTGAAGCTTTCTTT. This chain joins TRBV2 and TRBJ1-1, with TRBD1 matching 10 bases. Trimming cost V 5 bases and J 1 base; bases outside gene matches: 7. The length of the CDR3 is 16 residues. The germline CDR1 and CDR2 sequences are SNHLY and FYNNEI.

The chain carries TRBV13 and TRBJ1-4; D is unclear. The CDR3 length is 18 residues. Trimming shortened V by 5 bases and J by 3 bases, and 22 bases separated the two germline ends. Germline CDR1 is PRHDT and CDR2 is FYEKMQ (reference sequence). The CDR3, as DNA: TGTGCCAGCAGCCAAGATATTTTGGGAGGAGGGTCTAATGAAAAACTGTTTTTT. It codes for CASSQDILGGGSNEKLFF.

In this sample, this clonotype turned up many times. The V and J genes are TRBV20-1 and TRBJ1-2; 9 nucleotides match TRBD1. Germline V CDR1 and CDR2: DFQATT, SNEGSKA (reference sequence). Trimming cost V 5 bases and J 7 bases; bases outside gene matches: 14. The length of the CDR3 is 15 residues. CDR3 sequence: CSADGTGFSFGGYTF. In nucleotides, the CDR3 is TGCAGTGCTGACGGGACAGGGTTCAGTTTCGGTGGCTACACCTTC.

V and J are TRBV15 and TRBJ1-2; 9 bases agree with TRBD1. Germline V gene sequence: CDR1 LNHNV, CDR2 YYDKDF (reference sequence). V trimming: 0 bases; J trimming: 6 bases; junction bases outside the gene matches: 5. The CDR3 loop spans 15 amino acids. The CDR3 protein is CATSRDRQGVNGYTF. The CDR3 bases are TGTGCCACCAGCAGAGATCGACAGGGGGTGAATGGCTACACCTTC.

This clonotype was recorded many times. In DNA form, the CDR3 reads TGTGCCACCAGCCCTCCCGGCCTGGGACAGATTTTCTATGGCTACACCTTC. Translated, it gives CATSPPGLGQIFYGYTF. This chain links TRBV15 with TRBJ1-2; 7 bases match TRBD1. CDR1 is LNHNV, CDR2 YYDKDF, per germline (reference sequence). This CDR3 has 17 amino acids. J was trimmed by 4 bases and V by 5 bases; bases with no gene match: 16.